Listed below are T cell receptor beta chains from one sample, sequenced in a study of T-cell memory formation after mild COVID-19. TCRdb itself ran the 5' RACE reads through MiXCR, one entry per CDR3 protein. The sample shows some 410,000 distinct CDR3 sequences, about a quarter of them seen only once. The sample was PBMCs or a T cell subset sorted from them (not recorded which). The source is an adult woman who had mild COVID-19 (a few samples of this study predate the infection). Cell type and time point are not known. The conserved cysteine and the conserved F or W are not part of the CDR3 here. Each record gives: J gene, V gene, CDR3 protein.

J: TRBJ2-5
V: TRBV7-2
CDR3: ASSLAKQVQY

J: TRBJ1-1
V: TRBV2
CDR3: ASSEHRGNTEAF

J: TRBJ2-7
V: TRBV29-1
CDR3: SVGVGRYYEQY

J: TRBJ1-4
V: TRBV7-9
CDR3: ASSGRTTKEKLF

J: TRBJ2-1
V: TRBV5-4
CDR3: ASSPTYNEQF

J: TRBJ1-3
V: TRBV12-3/TRBV12-4
CDR3: ASSLVDRSFSGNTIY

J: TRBJ2-5
V: TRBV20-1
CDR3: SALKTAYSVQETQY

J: TRBJ2-7
V: TRBV15
CDR3: ATSRVGGTGTEQY

J: TRBJ2-5
V: TRBV5-1
CDR3: ASSFLDGGETQY

J: TRBJ2-3
V: TRBV29-1
CDR3: SGGQGVHTDTQY

J: TRBJ2-7
V: TRBV7-9
CDR3: ASSSVAGYGSYEQY

J: TRBJ1-6
V: TRBV7-9
CDR3: ASSLAGSNSPLH

J: TRBJ2-1
V: TRBV27
CDR3: ASGAPQNEQF

J: TRBJ2-5
V: TRBV24-1
CDR3: ATSDFPGVGETQY

J: TRBJ1-2
V: TRBV12-3/TRBV12-4
CDR3: ASSLVHYGYT

J: TRBJ2-4
V: TRBV7-3
CDR3: ASSLRVAKNIQY

J: TRBJ2-7
V: TRBV20-1
CDR3: SASYHEQY

J: TRBJ2-4
V: TRBV13
CDR3: ASSRSRFGIQY

J: TRBJ2-3
V: TRBV7-9
CDR3: ASSPELYQADTQY

J: TRBJ2-7
V: TRBV12-3/TRBV12-4
CDR3: ASSPSQGLTGYEQY

J: TRBJ1-1
V: TRBV6-5
CDR3: ASSYSGQGNTEAF

J: TRBJ2-3
V: TRBV12-3/TRBV12-4
CDR3: ASSRLAGGLADTQY

J: TRBJ2-1
V: TRBV3-1
CDR3: ASSRLAGEGNEQF

J: TRBJ1-2
V: TRBV15
CDR3: ATRPEGGGNYGYT

J: TRBJ2-3
V: TRBV20-1
CDR3: SAAKFTDTQY

J: TRBJ2-5
V: TRBV20-1
CDR3: SARGTGRETQY

J: TRBJ1-1
V: TRBV7-3
CDR3: ASSLLGYTEAF

J: TRBJ1-1
V: TRBV5-4
CDR3: ASSLYSLNTEAF

J: TRBJ2-2
V: TRBV7-6
CDR3: ASSFSIARGVNTGELF

J: TRBJ1-1
V: TRBV30
CDR3: AWSGGQGQNTEAF

J: TRBJ2-7
V: TRBV18
CDR3: ASSPTGGAYEQY

J: TRBJ1-2
V: TRBV6-1
CDR3: ASSERDREDYT

J: TRBJ1-2
V: TRBV5-1
CDR3: ASSLESRGGYGYT

J: TRBJ2-1
V: TRBV7-9
CDR3: ASTLSGLYNEQF

J: TRBJ2-1
V: TRBV4-1
CDR3: ASSQASRGSNEQF

J: TRBJ2-3
V: TRBV7-2
CDR3: ASSGRQGTPTDTQY

J: TRBJ2-3
V: TRBV7-2
CDR3: ASSSRREITDTQY

J: TRBJ2-3
V: TRBV6-6
CDR3: ATGGTTDTQY

J: TRBJ2-3
V: TRBV4-2
CDR3: ASSQRVIDTQY

J: TRBJ2-3
V: TRBV20-1
CDR3: SASETSFGTDTQY

J: TRBJ2-7
V: TRBV7-9
CDR3: ASSLSYSHSYEQY

J: TRBJ1-1
V: TRBV7-6
CDR3: ASSLAVGGNTEAF

J: TRBJ2-3
V: TRBV20-1
CDR3: SARDPSGVDTQY

J: TRBJ1-5
V: TRBV6-5
CDR3: ASSYSRKVGNQPQH

J: TRBJ1-4
V: TRBV20-1
CDR3: SARGGAAEKLF